This TCR beta chain derives from a study of blood T cell repertoires in COVID-19. The germline gives CDR1 LGHDT, CDR2 YNNKEL (reference sequence). CDR3 length equals 14 residues. Trimming removed 1 base from V and 5 bases from J; junction bases left unmatched: 0. Here immunoSEQ multiplex PCR was the method, and the copy in TCRdb shows in-frame clones only, minus some. The table includes 90,000 to 150,000 clones, about 90% detected once. The clonotype comes from a man aged 65 to 79 who had recovered from COVID-19. V is TRBV3-1 (or the pseudogene TRBV3-2) and J is TRBJ1-5; TRBD1 agrees at 9 bases. The sample comprised peripheral blood. Here the CDR3 reads CASSQGTGDQPQHF. The CDR3 region has the DNA TGTGCCAGCAGCCAAGGGACAGGGGATCAGCCCCAGCATTTT.